This TCR beta chain was identified during a study of technical replicates of blood from a handful of donors. Germline CDR1 reads GTSNPN; CDR2 reads SVGIG (reference sequence). The trim removed 8 bases at V and 8 bases at J, leaving 8 bases unmatched. The CDR3 is made up of 13 amino acids. Assay used: immunoSEQ multiplex PCR; TCRdb lists only in-frame clones, some missing. This sample has 90,000 or so clones, with 85% to 95% found just once. Sequencing was performed on T cells isolated from PBMCs. The rearrangement uses TRBV30 and TRBJ2-1, with 11 bases identical to TRBD2. The source of this sequence is a human donor in good health. DNA of the CDR3: TGTGCCCATACTAGCGGGAGTGGGGATGAGCAGTTCTTC. Translating it yields CAHTSGSGDEQFF. Supplemented by reference TRBV30 and TRBJ2-1, the full variable domain reads SQTIHQWPATLVQPVGSPLSLECTVEGTSNPNLYWYRQAAGRGLQLLFYSVGIGQISSEVPQNLSASRPQDRQFILSSKKLLLSDSGFYLCAHTSGSGDEQFFGPGTRLTVL.